Each of the 8 T cell receptor beta chains below was sequenced from the same sample in a study of blood T cell repertoires in COVID-19. The repertoire was sequenced with immunoSEQ multiplex PCR; TCRdb's copy has only in-frame clones and lacks some. The sample consists of about 120,000 clones, around 85% of them appearing once. Material for sequencing was peripheral blood. Receptor source: a man in his sixties with acute or convalescent COVID-19.

This chain uses TRBV7-9 with TRBJ2-2; D uncertain. The CDR3 is 12 residues long. Germline V gene data show CDR1 as SEHNR and CDR2 as FQNEAQ (reference sequence). The ends were cut back, 3 bases at V and 6 bases at J, with 5 bases in the middle. CDR3 amino acids: CASSFPSGELFF. The CDR3 DNA follows: TGTGCCAGCAGCTTCCCATCCGGGGAGCTGTTTTTT.

This clone was counted between two and nine times. This sequence joins TRBV9 and TRBJ1-5; D possibly corresponds to TRBD1 (6 bases). The germline V and J ends were trimmed by 0 bases and 5 bases, with 12 bases remaining between them. This CDR3 has 15 amino acids. In germline, CDR1 is SGDLS, CDR2 YYNGEE. This chain's CDR3 is CASSVDGQNDQPQHF. The CDR3, as DNA: TGTGCCAGCAGCGTAGACGGACAGAACGATCAGCCCCAGCATTTT.

With regard to this clone: Other DNA sequences from this sample encode an identical CDR3 as well. The chain links TRBV5-6 to TRBJ1-2, with D unresolved. Trimming took off 0 bases at V and 0 bases at J, with 9 bases between the two ends. The CDR3 spans 15 residues. Germline CDR1 and CDR2: SGHDT and YYEEEE. CDR3 nucleotide sequence: TGTGCCAGCAGCTTGGGGCAGAAACCTAACTATGGCTACACCTTC. Protein product: CASSLGQKPNYGYTF.

The V and J genes are TRBV28 and TRBJ1-2; D uncertain. Germline values: CDR1 MDHEN, CDR2 SYDVKM. The CDR3 loop spans 13 amino acids. V was trimmed by 6 bases and J by 0 bases, leaving 8 bases between them. The CDR3 reads CASSTGTNYGYTF. The CDR3 DNA reads as TGTGCCAGCAGCACCGGGACTAACTATGGCTACACCTTC.

This clone was seen more than once but under ten times. V gene TRBV4-3 combines with J gene TRBJ1-6; no clear D gene. The CDR3 loop spans 16 amino acids. Trimming pared 0 bases from V and 7 bases from J, leaving 13 bases between. From germline, CDR1 is LGHNA and CDR2 YSLEER. DNA of the CDR3: TGCGCCAGCAGCCAAGATCTGGCGCCCGGGAATTCACCCCTCCACTTT. Residues: CASSQDLAPGNSPLHF.

V usage is TRBV27 and J usage is TRBJ2-2; a weak D match, TRBD2 (5 bases). The CDR3 spans 12 residues. CDR1 and CDR2 (germline): MNHEY, SMNVEV (reference sequence). V gave up 6 bases and J gave up 7 bases, with 9 bases separating them. The CDR3 loop is CASRLAGGELFF. The CDR3 DNA reads as TGTGCCAGCAGACTGGCGGGCGGGGAGCTGTTTTTT.

The rearrangement links TRBV13 to TRBJ2-7; D may be TRBD2 (5 bases). The V end lost 5 bases, the J end lost 2 bases, and 13 bases lay between the germline ends. CDR3 length: 14 amino acids. Germline lookup yields CDR1 PRHDT and CDR2 FYEKMQ (reference sequence). Written as DNA, the CDR3 is TGTGCCAGCAGCGTTAACGGGGAGACCTACGAGCAGTACTTC. This gives the protein CASSVNGETYEQYF. Supplemented by reference TRBV13 and TRBJ2-7, the full variable domain reads AAGVIQSPRHLIKEKRETATLKCYPIPRHDTVYWYQQGPGQDPQFLISFYEKMQSDKGSIPDRFSAQQFSDYHSELNMSSLELGDSALYFCASSVNGETYEQYFGPGTRLTVT.

Notes on this clone: One end of the junction does not line up with germline, which may come from a read error. V gene TRBV5-4 combines with J gene TRBJ2-7, with a weak D call TRBD1 (5 bases). CDR3 size: 16 residues. Germline V gene sequence: CDR1 SGHNT, CDR2 YYREEE (reference sequence). The CDR3 is CASRFFLGPLSHEQYF. Here the CDR3 DNA reads TGTGCCAGCAGGTTCTTCCTGGGGCCACTCTCCCACGAGCAGTACTTC.